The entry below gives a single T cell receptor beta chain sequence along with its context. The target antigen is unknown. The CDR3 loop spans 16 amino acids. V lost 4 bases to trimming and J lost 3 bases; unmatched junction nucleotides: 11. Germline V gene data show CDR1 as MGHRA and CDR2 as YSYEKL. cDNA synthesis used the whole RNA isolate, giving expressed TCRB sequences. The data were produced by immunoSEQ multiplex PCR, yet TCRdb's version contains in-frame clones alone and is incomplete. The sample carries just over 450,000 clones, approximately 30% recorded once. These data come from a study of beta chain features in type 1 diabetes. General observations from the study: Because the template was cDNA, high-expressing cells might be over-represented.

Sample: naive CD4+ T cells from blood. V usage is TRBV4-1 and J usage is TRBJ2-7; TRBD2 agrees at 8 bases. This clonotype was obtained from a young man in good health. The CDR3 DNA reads TGCGCCAGCAGCCGTGAAGGGAGCGGGGGAATCTACGAGCAGTACTTC. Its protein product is CASSREGSGGIYEQYF.